This record covers a single T cell receptor (beta chain). The data derive from a study of cytomegalovirus exposure and HLA in healthy donors. PCR amplification relied on 60 Vbeta primers (plus 13 Jbeta primers). TCRdb keeps only in-frame clones here, not all; method: immunoSEQ multiplex PCR. The sample lists some 120,000 clones, 80% seen once, with 8.9% in the top ten. Trimming left V 8 bases short and J 0 bases short, with 11 bases between. The CDR3 is 14 residues long. The germline V gene has CDR1 LNHDA and CDR2 SQIVND (reference sequence). Sequenced material: PBMCs. The chain links TRBV19 to TRBJ1-3; the D gene is possibly TRBD1 (5 bases). This clonotype was sampled from a man aged 30 to 45 in good health and CMV-seropositive. In nucleotides, the CDR3 is TGTGCCAGTTCGACAGTCGCCTCTGGAAACACCATATATTTT. Protein product: CASSTVASGNTIYF.